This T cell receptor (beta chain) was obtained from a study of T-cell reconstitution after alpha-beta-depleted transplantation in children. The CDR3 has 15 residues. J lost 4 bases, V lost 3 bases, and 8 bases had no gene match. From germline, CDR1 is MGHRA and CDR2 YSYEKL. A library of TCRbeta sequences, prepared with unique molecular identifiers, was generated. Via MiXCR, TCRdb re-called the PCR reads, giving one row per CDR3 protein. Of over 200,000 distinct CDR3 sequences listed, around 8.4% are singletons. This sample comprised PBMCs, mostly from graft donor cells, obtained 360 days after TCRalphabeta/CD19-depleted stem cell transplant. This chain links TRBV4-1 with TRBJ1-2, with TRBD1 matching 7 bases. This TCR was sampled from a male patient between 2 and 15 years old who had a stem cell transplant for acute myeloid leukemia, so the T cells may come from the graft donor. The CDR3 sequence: CASSQTGSLVYGYTF. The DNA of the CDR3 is TGCGCCAGCAGCCAGACAGGGAGCTTGGTCTATGGCTACACCTTC.